The 21 T cell receptor beta chains below come from one sample, sequenced in a study of blood T cell repertoires in COVID-19 (dated by TCRdb to 2018 to 2020). Library preparation employed the immunoSEQ multiplex PCR assay. Drawn from immuneACCESS, this table holds only the in-frame rearrangements with V and J called that TCRdb kept. Clones are partly lost; checked studies trace under half to an unresolved V gene and leave the rest unexplained. The sample data list approximately 160,000 clones, and around four fifths of these were observed just once. The ten largest clonotypes hold about a tenth of the sample. Material for sequencing was peripheral blood. Source of these receptors: a human donor in a cohort sampled during active COVID-19.

The chain links TRBV5-6 to TRBJ1-5, with unresolved D. The germline V gene has CDR1 SGHDT and CDR2 YYEEEE. The V and J ends lost 0 bases and 2 bases respectively, with 12 bases between them. CDR3 length: 16 residues. The CDR3 coding sequence is TGTGCCAGCAGCTTGGCCGCCAATCCGGGCAATCAGCCCCAGCATTTT. This translates into CASSLAANPGNQPQHF.

The chain joins TRBV18 to TRBJ2-1, with TRBD2 identical over 12 bases. V shed 0 bases and J 6 bases; nucleotides not matched to a gene: 3. The CDR3 loop spans 16 amino acids. Per the germline V gene, CDR1 is KGHSH and CDR2 is LQKENI. The CDR3: CASSPPGTSGRNEQFF. CDR3 nucleotides: TGTGCCAGCTCACCACCTGGGACTAGCGGGCGCAATGAGCAGTTCTTC.

This clone was detected once. The V and J genes are TRBV10-3 and TRBJ2-7; 13 bases line up with TRBD2. Germline lookup yields CDR1 ENHRY and CDR2 SYGVKD. The CDR3 is 15 residues long. After removal of 3 bases from V and 7 bases from J, the junction contained 6 bases not matched to a gene. CDR3: CAISERLAGGREQYF. DNA of the CDR3: TGTGCCATCAGTGAACGACTAGCGGGAGGTCGGGAGCAGTACTTC.

Note on this clone: Within the sample, other DNA sequences also encode this same CDR3. V is TRBV6-5 and J is TRBJ2-1; 7 bases agree with TRBD2. Per germline, CDR1 MNHEY and CDR2 SVGAGI. The CDR3 has 14 amino acids. Trimming took 2 bases from V and 2 from J; bases not matched to a gene: 0. The chain's CDR3 is CASSYLAAYNEQFF. CDR3 nucleotides: TGTGCCAGCAGTTACCTAGCGGCCTACAATGAGCAGTTCTTC.

The rearrangement joins TRBV30 to TRBJ2-7; D is perhaps TRBD2 (7 bases). Germline-derived CDR1 and CDR2 are GTSNPN and SVGIG (reference sequence). The ends were cut back, 4 bases at V and 0 bases at J, with 13 bases in the middle. This CDR3 comprises 14 residues. Here the CDR3 reads CAWTAGAFSYEQYF. The CDR3 DNA reads TGTGCCTGGACGGCGGGGGCTTTCTCCTACGAGCAGTACTTC.

The chain employs TRBV6-2 or TRBV6-3 and TRBJ2-2, with 9 positions matching TRBD1. The germline gives CDR1 MNHEY, CDR2 SVGEGT. V was clipped by 5 bases and J by 0 bases; unmatched bases: 1. The CDR3 loop spans 15 amino acids. In nucleotides, the CDR3 is TGTGCCAGCAGTCGGACAGGGGCGAACACCGGGGAGCTGTTTTTT. Amino acids: CASSRTGANTGELFF.

This chain links TRBV11-2 with TRBJ1-2; 8 nucleotides align to TRBD1. Germline trimming cut 4 bases from V and 1 base from J; bases unmatched to any gene: 11. The CDR3 runs 17 residues. Germline loops: CDR1 SGHAT, CDR2 FQNNGV. The CDR3 nucleotides are TGTGCCAGCAGCTCAATTAGGACAGGGATTAATAACTATGGCTACACCTTC. Amino acid sequence: CASSSIRTGINNYGYTF.

This clone was seen a few times. CDR3 sequence: CASSPGTAPYEQYF. Here the CDR3 DNA reads TGCGCCAGCAGTCCCGGGACAGCCCCCTACGAGCAGTACTTC. The V and J genes are TRBV5-1 and TRBJ2-7; 7 bases fit TRBD1. The germline gives CDR1 SGHRS, CDR2 YFSETQ. The J segment lost 2 bases and the V segment lost 5 bases, leaving 7 bases of the junction unmatched. This CDR3 spans 14 amino acids. Variable domain in full (rest from reference TRBV5-1 and TRBJ2-7): KAGVTQTPRYLIKTRGQQVTLSCSPISGHRSVSWYQQTPGQGLQFLFEYFSETQRNKGNFPGRFSGRQFSNSRSEMNVSTLELGDSALYLCASSPGTAPYEQYFGPGTRLTVT.

V gene TRBV18 combines with J gene TRBJ1-1, with a weak D call TRBD1 (6 bases). There are 15 residues in the CDR3. V lost 0 bases and J 4 bases, leaving 12 bases between the germline ends. Germline V gene data show CDR1 as KGHSH and CDR2 as LQKENI. CDR3 bases: TGTGCCAGCTCACCACCGTCCCAAGGGGGCACTGAAGCTTTCTTT. Translating gives CASSPPSQGGTEAFF.

The J gene is TRBJ2-5, the V gene TRBV3-1 (or the pseudogene TRBV3-2); a possible D gene is TRBD2 (6 bases). CDR1 is LGHDT, CDR2 YNNKEL, per germline (reference sequence). The V end lost 8 bases, the J end lost 2 bases, and 9 bases lay between the germline ends. This CDR3 spans 12 amino acids. This CDR3 reads CASEGLQETQYF. In nucleotides, the CDR3 is TGTGCCAGCGAGGGACTTCAAGAGACCCAGTACTTC.

V and J are TRBV6-7 and TRBJ2-3; TRBD2 agrees at 7 bases. TRBV6-7 counts as an open reading frame of uncertain function. CDR3 length: 15 amino acids. Trimming at V came to 2 bases and at J to 3 bases, leaving 5 bases not matched to a gene. The CDR3 DNA reads TGTGCCAGCAGTTACCGGGGCGGGAGAACAGATACGCAGTATTTT. Translation: CASSYRGGRTDTQYF.

The V call is TRBV2, the J call TRBJ2-7; 9 nucleotides agree with TRBD1. Germline V CDR1 and CDR2: SNHLY, FYNNEI. The CDR3 contains 14 residues. The V and J ends lost 6 bases and 2 bases, in that order; junction bases with no gene match: 5. The DNA of the CDR3 is TGTGCCAGCAGCGACAGGGGGGGGCCCTACGAGCAGTACTTC. Amino acids: CASSDRGGPYEQYF.

The V call is TRBV27, the J call TRBJ2-7; 8 bases map to TRBD1. The V segment lost 3 bases and the J segment 2 bases; nucleotides outside the gene matches: 6. The CDR3 runs to 15 residues. Germline V CDR1 and CDR2: MNHEY, SMNVEV (reference sequence). As DNA, the CDR3 is TGTGCCAGCAGTTTGGACAGGGCCGGCCCCTACGAGCAGTACTTC. Encoded protein: CASSLDRAGPYEQYF.

The chain recombines TRBV28 with TRBJ2-7; 11 bases are a match to TRBD2. The CDR3 is 16 residues long. Germline V gives CDR1 MDHEN, CDR2 SYDVKM. Trimming removed 1 base from V and 5 bases from J; junction bases left unmatched: 7. The chain's CDR3 is CASSLSTSGSGHEQYF. The CDR3 DNA sequence: TGTGCCAGCAGTTTATCCACTAGCGGGAGTGGCCACGAGCAGTACTTC.

The chain is built from TRBV27 and TRBJ2-1; TRBD2 aligns across 12 bases. The CDR3 is 17 amino acids. Germline V gene data show CDR1 as MNHEY and CDR2 as SMNVEV (reference sequence). Losses at the gene ends were 5 bases for V and 9 bases for J; bases not matched to a gene: 14. Here the CDR3 reads CASSPYFPSGGAVEQFF. Written as DNA, the CDR3 is TGTGCCAGCAGTCCTTATTTCCCTAGCGGGGGGGCAGTTGAGCAGTTCTTC.

The rearrangement uses TRBV19 and TRBJ2-7; 7 bases are shared with TRBD1. V shed 2 bases and J 6 bases; nucleotides not matched to a gene: 13. This CDR3 region has 16 residues. Germline CDR1 is LNHDA and CDR2 is SQIVND (reference sequence). CDR3 in amino acids: CASSIKGPTGAREQYF. The CDR3 DNA reads as TGTGCCAGTAGTATAAAAGGTCCAACAGGGGCCCGCGAGCAGTACTTC. The variable domain in full, with the rest retrieved from reference TRBV19 and TRBJ2-7, is DGGITQSPKYLFRKEGQNVTLSCEQNLNHDAMYWYRQDPGQGLRLIYYSQIVNDFQKGDIAEGYSVSREKKESFPLTVTSAQKNPTAFYLCASSIKGPTGAREQYFGPGTRLTVT.

This chain joins TRBV15 and TRBJ1-1; D not certain. Germline V gene lookup returns CDR1 LNHNV and CDR2 YYDKDF (reference sequence). The CDR3 totals 14 residues. V was cut by 2 bases and J by 8 bases, with 15 bases left in between. The CDR3 sequence is CATSRRPDFGEAFF. The CDR3 nucleotides are TGTGCCACCAGCAGAAGACCGGACTTCGGAGAAGCTTTCTTT.

The rearrangement links TRBV3-1 (or the pseudogene TRBV3-2) to TRBJ2-7; a possible D gene is TRBD2 (5 bases). Between the trimmed V and J ends, which lost 0 bases and 1 base, there was a span of 13 bases. The germline gives CDR1 LGHDT, CDR2 YNNKEL (reference sequence). The CDR3 has 16 amino acids. In nucleotides, the CDR3 is TGTGCCAGCAGCCAAGAGGTAAGGGAGAGGTCCTACGAGCAGTACTTC. This codes for CASSQEVRERSYEQYF.

This clone was recorded many times. The rearrangement links TRBV18 to TRBJ2-3; 8 nucleotides line up with TRBD2. The CDR3 covers 15 residues. V trimming: 6 bases; J trimming: 6 bases; junction bases outside the gene matches: 11. Germline-derived CDR1 and CDR2 are KGHSH and LQKENI. CDR3 residues: CASSRNGGASDTQYF. DNA of the CDR3: TGTGCCAGCTCTCGGAACGGGGGGGCATCGGATACGCAGTATTTT.

In this sample, this clone turned up a few times. This chain connects TRBV12-3 or TRBV12-4 to TRBJ1-1; no clear D gene. This CDR3 contains 13 residues. V lost 0 bases, J lost 1 base, and 3 bases lay in between. This CDR3 reads CASSLAGNTEAFF. The CDR3 coding sequence is TGTGCCAGCAGTTTAGCCGGGAACACTGAAGCTTTCTTT.

This clone has at least ten counts. This chain connects TRBV5-1 to TRBJ2-1; the D gene is possibly TRBD2 (5 bases). Germline V gene sequence: CDR1 SGHRS, CDR2 YFSETQ. With 0 bases removed from V and 8 bases from J, the gap between germline ends came to 15 bases. The CDR3 runs 15 residues. CDR3 bases: TGCGCCAGCAGCTTGGAGGACTCGCCGGGCTATGAGCAGTTCTTC. Amino acids: CASSLEDSPGYEQFF.